The 17 T cell receptor beta chains listed next were all sequenced from one sample in a study of identical twins. MiXCR, applied by TCRdb to the 5' RACE reads, yields one record per CDR3 protein. The sample contains around 1.7 million distinct CDR3 sequences, about 31% of which appear only once. The source material was cord blood. These receptors were obtained from a newborn girl in good health.

The chain couples TRBV5-1 to TRBJ2-1; the match to TRBD2 covers 7 bases. Germline CDR1 is SGHRS and CDR2 is YFSETQ. The CDR3 length is 14 residues. The ends lost 4 bases at V and 3 bases at J; junction bases unmatched: 4. The CDR3 sequence is CASSGTIDYNEQFF. The CDR3 DNA is TGCGCCAGCAGCGGGACTATCGACTACAATGAGCAGTTCTTC.

This clonotype was observed a single time. One end of the junction fails to match germline, which may point to a read error. The chain carries TRBV6-5 and TRBJ2-1; D might be TRBD1 or TRBD2, each matching 6 bases. This CDR3 spans 15 amino acids. Germline assignment: CDR1 MNHEY and CDR2 SVGAGI. The CDR3 sequence: CASSRGRAAYNGQFF. The CDR3 DNA reads TGTGCCAGCAGTCGGGGGCGGGCCGCCTACAATGGGCAGTTCTTC.

CDR3 sequence reads: CASSLEAVTNEQFF. In nucleotides, the CDR3 is TGCGCCAGCAGCCTGGAGGCCGTAACGAATGAGCAGTTCTTC. The rearrangement joins TRBV5-1 to TRBJ2-1; a weak D match, TRBD2 (5 bases). The V end was cut by 4 bases, the J end by 7 bases, with 15 bases between. CDR1 and CDR2 (germline): SGHRS, YFSETQ. The CDR3 has 14 amino acids. The full variable domain, rest sourced from reference TRBV5-1 and TRBJ2-1, is KAGVTQTPRYLIKTRGQQVTLSCSPISGHRSVSWYQQTPGQGLQFLFEYFSETQRNKGNFPGRFSGRQFSNSRSEMNVSTLELGDSALYLCASSLEAVTNEQFFGPGTRLTVL.

This chain uses TRBV12-3 or TRBV12-4 with TRBJ1-1; D gene uncertain. The V end was cut by 2 bases, the J end by 0 bases, with 7 bases between. The CDR3 has 14 residues. The CDR3 bases are TGTGCCAGCAGTTTAATACAGATGAACACTGAAGCTTTCTTT. It codes for CASSLIQMNTEAFF.

This clonotype was seen a handful of times. This sequence joins TRBV7-9 and TRBJ1-2, with no clear D. CDR1 SEHNR and CDR2 FQNEAQ come from the germline V gene (reference sequence). The CDR3 is 15 residues long. Trimming left V 4 bases short and J 8 bases short, with 20 bases between. The CDR3 sequence: CASSSIKIPNYGYTF. CDR3 bases: TGTGCCAGCAGCTCGATCAAAATTCCCAATTACGGCTACACCTTC.

This clonotype was counted only a few times. V usage is TRBV20-1 and J usage is TRBJ2-7, with TRBD2 as a possible D gene (5 bases). The DNA end is a closer match to TRBJ2-5, so the J assignment may be wrong. The CDR3 is 13 residues long. Looked up from germline, CDR1 is DFQATT and CDR2 is SNEGSKA (reference sequence). The CDR3 spells CSARDRGLETQYF. In DNA form, the CDR3 reads TGCAGTGCTAGAGATCGAGGGTTGGAGACCCAGTACTTC.

This chain joins TRBV3-1 and TRBJ1-1; D is undetermined. Trimming took 5 bases from V and 6 from J, leaving 22 bases between them. Germline loops: CDR1 LGHDT, CDR2 YNNKEL (reference sequence). This CDR3 has 16 amino acids. CDR3 in amino acids: CASSKVFRRNGAEAFF. Here the CDR3 DNA reads TGTGCCAGCAGCAAAGTATTCCGGCGAAATGGCGCTGAAGCTTTCTTT. Based on the CDR3 plus reference TRBV3-1 and TRBJ1-1, the full variable domain is DTAVSQTPKYLVTQMGNDKSIKCEQNLGHDTMYWYKQDSKKFLKIMFSYNNKELIINETVPNRFSPKSPDKAHLNLHINSLELGDSAVYFCASSKVFRRNGAEAFFGQGTRLTVV.

This clonotype was seen only a few times. The chain carries TRBV20-1 and TRBJ1-2; D not resolved. V gave up 0 bases and J gave up 1 base, with 9 bases separating them. CDR1 and CDR2 (germline): DFQATT, SNEGSKA (reference sequence). The CDR3 sequence is 14 residues long. Here the CDR3 DNA reads TGCAGTGCTAGAGATCGAAGCTTTAACTATGGCTACACCTTC. As protein: CSARDRSFNYGYTF.

This clonotype was detected many times. This chain joins TRBV12-3 or TRBV12-4 and TRBJ2-7, with a weak D call TRBD2 (6 bases). CDR3 length: 14 residues. Trimming cost V 8 bases and J 2 bases, with 16 bases left between them. The CDR3 loop is CASSYGGHTYEQYF. The CDR3 DNA follows: TGTGCCAGCTCTTACGGGGGTCATACCTACGAGCAGTACTTC.

Ten or more counts support this clonotype. The V call is TRBV27, the J call TRBJ2-3; 9 bases are shared with TRBD1. Per germline, CDR1 MNHEY and CDR2 SMNVEV (reference sequence). This CDR3 is built from 14 residues. J gave up 4 bases and V 4 bases, and 3 bases lay outside the gene matches. CDR3 sequence: CASSSGQGPDTQYF. As DNA, the CDR3 is TGTGCCAGCAGTTCGGGACAGGGCCCAGATACGCAGTATTTT.

This chain links TRBV11-1 with TRBJ2-7; D not certain. The CDR3 is made up of 15 amino acids. V shed 1 base and J shed 3 bases, with 13 bases lying between them. Germline V gene lookup returns CDR1 SGHAT and CDR2 FQDESV (reference sequence). CDR3 in amino acids: CASSLGRPTLYEQYF. CDR3 DNA sequence: TGTGCCAGCAGCTTAGGTCGACCTACTCTCTACGAGCAGTACTTC.

The chain is built from TRBV6-5 and TRBJ2-1, with no clear D. Matching the DNA end better, TRBJ2-7 makes the J call doubtful. The CDR3 runs 16 residues. Germline V gene lookup returns CDR1 MNHEY and CDR2 SVGAGI. Here the CDR3 DNA reads TGTGCCAGCAGTCGAGGTCCGGTCAGATTCTACAATGAGCAGTACTTC. It is translated as CASSRGPVRFYNEQYF.

In its sample, this clonotype was seen many times. This rearrangement joins TRBV9 to TRBJ2-1; D not resolved. This CDR3 contains 11 residues. Deletions cut 0 bases from V and 9 bases from J, with 4 bases between. Per the germline V gene, CDR1 is SGDLS and CDR2 is YYNGEE. The CDR3 bases are TGTGCCAGCAGCGTAGGCGCTGAGCAGTTCTTC. Amino acids: CASSVGAEQFF.

This clonotype was detected only a few times. The chain uses TRBV24-1 and TRBJ2-3; TRBD1 matches 9 bases. Germline loops: CDR1 KGHDR, CDR2 SFDVKD. This CDR3 contains 15 residues. After removal of 4 bases from V and 3 bases from J, the junction contained 4 bases not matched to a gene. The CDR3 bases are TGTGCCACCAGTGAGAGGACAGGGGCAACAGATACGCAGTATTTT. Its protein is CATSERTGATDTQYF.

This clonotype was found many times. The chain employs TRBV6-5 and TRBJ2-7; D gene ambiguous. Germline V gives CDR1 MNHEY, CDR2 SVGAGI. The CDR3 extends over 13 amino acids. Trimming pared 4 bases from V and 6 bases from J, leaving 13 bases between. CDR3 loop: CASSWSSSSEQYF. CDR3 coding DNA: TGTGCCAGCAGTTGGTCCTCCAGCAGCGAGCAGTACTTC.

This sequence joins TRBV7-2 and TRBJ2-3; 12 bases map to TRBD2. Germline V gene lookup returns CDR1 SGHTA and CDR2 FQGNSA. The length of the CDR3 is 17 residues. J gave up 0 bases and V 5 bases, and 6 bases lay outside the gene matches. CDR3 region: CASSLIGLAGSTDTQYF. The DNA of the CDR3 is TGTGCCAGCAGCCTTATCGGACTAGCGGGGAGCACAGATACGCAGTATTTT.

The chain joins TRBV29-1 to TRBJ1-2; TRBD1 aligns across 8 bases. CDR3 size: 13 residues. V lost 4 bases to trimming and J lost 5 bases; unmatched junction nucleotides: 6. Looked up from germline, CDR1 is SQVTM and CDR2 is ANQGSEA. CDR3 bases: TGCAGCGTTGGACAGGGGCAGAAGTATGGCTACACCTTC. This codes for CSVGQGQKYGYTF.